The clone carrying this T cell receptor (beta chain) has only a few counts. The source of the sample is a study of T cells in Graves' hyperthyroidism and ophthalmopathy. Authors of the study amplified TCR beta CDR3 regions from RNA transcripts. First-round RT-PCR targeting the TCR CDR3 was performed with the HTBI primer set. Each CDR3 protein is one row after TCRdb ran MiXCR on the multiplex PCR reads. The data hold around 530,000 distinct CDR3 sequences, with roughly 17% observed a single time. Diagnostic decisions used clinical symptoms, serum thyroxine and TRAb, thyroid ultrasound and orbital computed tomography. The clonotype originates from a woman aged 18-29 years with Graves' ophthalmopathy. Sequencing was carried out using blood.

CDR3 sequence: CASSSYGTTTGNTIYF. DNA for the CDR3: TGTGCCAGCAGCAGTTACGGGACCACGACTGGAAACACCATATATTTT. This chain joins TRBV5-8 and TRBJ1-3, with a possible D match to TRBD1 (5 bases). CDR3 length equals 16 residues. CDR1 is SGHTS and CDR2 is YDEGEE in the germline V gene. Trimming removed 4 bases at V and 2 bases at J, with 16 bases between.